Listed below are T cell receptor beta chains from one sample, sequenced in a study of OX40 agonist ivuxolimab in advanced cancers. Clones were sequenced by immunoSEQ multiplex PCR, and TCRdb holds only the in-frame ones, with some missing. This table has tens of thousands of clones, roughly 90% appearing once. Sequencing was performed on CD4+ or CD8+ T cells sorted from blood, taken in a trial of the OX40 agonist ivuxolimab. These receptors came from an adult with an advanced solid tumor such as melanoma, head and neck, liver or kidney cancer. Both conserved end residues are part of each CDR3. Fields, in order: V gene, J gene, CDR3 protein.

TRBV28	TRBJ2-7	CASSLRDSVSYEQYF
TRBV6-5	TRBJ1-2	CASSERTGLAYTF
TRBV27	TRBJ2-3	CASSLLFSNSSTDTQYF
TRBV11-1	TRBJ2-7	CASGDRVSYEQYF
TRBV9	TRBJ2-6	CASSVTGSESGANVLTF
TRBV25-1	TRBJ1-4	CASSELGLREKLFF
TRBV7-8	TRBJ2-5	CASSPERTSQYF
TRBV2	TRBJ2-2	CASSPFPVQGGTGELFF
TRBV30	TRBJ2-4	CAWNDRGTKNIQYF
TRBV7-2	TRBJ1-6	CASSLLGTGGMSPLHF
TRBV30	TRBJ2-2	CAWTHTAGGELFF